This T cell receptor (beta chain) comes out of a study of T cells in Graves' hyperthyroidism and ophthalmopathy. Whole-study results and caveats: In the blood, most expanded thyroid clonotypes above 0.001 appeared as well. Through a model of 13 V-J features, ophthalmopathy was separated from stable hyperthyroidism.

Amplification of TCR beta CDR3 regions was performed using RNA transcripts as template. With the HTBI primer set, the TCR CDR3 went through a first round of RT-PCR. TCRdb re-called the multiplex PCR reads through MiXCR, storing one row per CDR3 protein. The sample includes 500,000 to 750,000 distinct CDR3 sequences, around 42% seen only once; the top ten take around 8%. On this clonotype: Antigen unknown.

Lactation, pregnancy, other autoimmune disease or uncontrolled infection led to exclusion of patients. Thyroid ultrasound, orbital computed tomography, clinical symptoms, and serum thyroxine and TRAb underpinned diagnoses. Germline CDR1 reads MGHDK; CDR2 reads SYGVNS. This CDR3 is built from 14 residues. This TCR was sampled from a woman aged 18 to 35 with Graves' hyperthyroidism. The sample was peripheral blood or thyroid tissue (not recorded which). The J gene is TRBJ2-2, the V gene TRBV25-1, with TRBD2 identical over 7 bases. The CDR3 loop is CARRSTSNTGELFF. In DNA, the CDR3 is TGTGCTAGAAGGTCGACTAGCAACACCGGGGAGCTGTTTTTT.